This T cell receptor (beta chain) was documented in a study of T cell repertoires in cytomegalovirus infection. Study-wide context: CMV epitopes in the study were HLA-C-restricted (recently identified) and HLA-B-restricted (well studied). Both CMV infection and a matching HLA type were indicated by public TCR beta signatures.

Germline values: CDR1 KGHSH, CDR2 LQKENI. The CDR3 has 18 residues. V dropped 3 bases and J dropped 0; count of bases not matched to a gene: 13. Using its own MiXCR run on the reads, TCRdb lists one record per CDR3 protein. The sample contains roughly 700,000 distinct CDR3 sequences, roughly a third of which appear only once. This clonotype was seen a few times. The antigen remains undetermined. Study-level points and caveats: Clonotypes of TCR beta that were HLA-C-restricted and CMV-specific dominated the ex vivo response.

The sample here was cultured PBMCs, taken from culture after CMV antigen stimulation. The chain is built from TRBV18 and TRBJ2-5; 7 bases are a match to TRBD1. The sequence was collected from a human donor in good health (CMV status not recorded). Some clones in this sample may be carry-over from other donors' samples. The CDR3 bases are TGTGCCAGCTCACCCACGACAGGGCCGCAGGCGTACCAAGAGACCCAGTACTTC. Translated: CASSPTTGPQAYQETQYF.